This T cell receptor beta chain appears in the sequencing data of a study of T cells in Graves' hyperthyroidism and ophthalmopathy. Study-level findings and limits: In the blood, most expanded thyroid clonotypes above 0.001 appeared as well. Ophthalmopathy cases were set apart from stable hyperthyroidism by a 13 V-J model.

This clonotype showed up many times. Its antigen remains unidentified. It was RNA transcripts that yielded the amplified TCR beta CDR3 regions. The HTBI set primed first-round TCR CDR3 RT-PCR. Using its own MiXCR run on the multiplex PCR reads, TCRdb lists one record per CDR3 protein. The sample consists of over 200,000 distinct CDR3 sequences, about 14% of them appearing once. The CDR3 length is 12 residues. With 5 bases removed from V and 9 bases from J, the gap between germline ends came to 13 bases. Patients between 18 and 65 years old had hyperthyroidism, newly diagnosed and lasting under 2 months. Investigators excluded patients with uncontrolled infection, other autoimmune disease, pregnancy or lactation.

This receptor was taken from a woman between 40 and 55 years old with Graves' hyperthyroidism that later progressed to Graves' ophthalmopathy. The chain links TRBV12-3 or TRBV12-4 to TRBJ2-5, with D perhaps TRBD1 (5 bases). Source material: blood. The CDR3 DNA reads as TGTGCCAGCAGTAGATCTGTGGGGCCCCAGTACTTC. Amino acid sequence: CASSRSVGPQYF.